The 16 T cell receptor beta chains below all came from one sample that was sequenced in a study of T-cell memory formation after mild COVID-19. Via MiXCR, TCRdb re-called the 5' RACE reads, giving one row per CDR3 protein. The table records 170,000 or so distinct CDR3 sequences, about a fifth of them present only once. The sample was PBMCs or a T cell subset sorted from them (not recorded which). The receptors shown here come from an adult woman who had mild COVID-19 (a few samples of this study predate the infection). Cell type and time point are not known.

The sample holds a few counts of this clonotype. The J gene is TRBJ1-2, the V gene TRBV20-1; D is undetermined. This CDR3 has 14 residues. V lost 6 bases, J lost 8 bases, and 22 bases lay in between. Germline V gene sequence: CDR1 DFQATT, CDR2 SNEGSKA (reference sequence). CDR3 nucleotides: TGCAGTGCCCCAAACGGATCAATGAGTGCGGGCTACACCTTC. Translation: CSAPNGSMSAGYTF.

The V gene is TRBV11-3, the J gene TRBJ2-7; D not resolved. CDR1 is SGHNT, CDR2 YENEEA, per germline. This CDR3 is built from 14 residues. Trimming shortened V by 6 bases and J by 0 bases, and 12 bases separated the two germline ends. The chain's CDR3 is CASREERFSYEQYF. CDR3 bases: TGTGCCAGCAGGGAAGAAAGGTTCTCCTACGAGCAGTACTTC.

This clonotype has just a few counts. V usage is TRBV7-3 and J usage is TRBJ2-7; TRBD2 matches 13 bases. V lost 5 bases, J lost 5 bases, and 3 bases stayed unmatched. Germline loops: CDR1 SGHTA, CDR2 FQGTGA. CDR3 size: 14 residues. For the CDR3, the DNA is TGTGCCAGCAGCCCCGGACTAGCGGGGGACGAGCAGTACTTC. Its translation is CASSPGLAGDEQYF.

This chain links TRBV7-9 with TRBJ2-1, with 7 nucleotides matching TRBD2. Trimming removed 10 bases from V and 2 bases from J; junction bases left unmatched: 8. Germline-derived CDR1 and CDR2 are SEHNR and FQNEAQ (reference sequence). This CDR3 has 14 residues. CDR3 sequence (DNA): TGTGCCACCGGTAGCGCGGGAGCCTACAATGAGCAGTTCTTC. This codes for CATGSAGAYNEQFF.

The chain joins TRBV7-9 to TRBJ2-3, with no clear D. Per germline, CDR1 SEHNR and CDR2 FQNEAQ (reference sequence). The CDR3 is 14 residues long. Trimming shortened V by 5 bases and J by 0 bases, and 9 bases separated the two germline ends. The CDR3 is CASSPIRSTDTQYF. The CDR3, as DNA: TGTGCCAGCAGCCCGATACGAAGCACAGATACGCAGTATTTT.

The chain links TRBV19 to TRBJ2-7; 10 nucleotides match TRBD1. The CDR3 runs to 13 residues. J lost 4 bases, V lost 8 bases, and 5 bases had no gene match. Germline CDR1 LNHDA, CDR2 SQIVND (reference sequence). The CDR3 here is CASQPGQGYEQYF. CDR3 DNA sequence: TGTGCCAGTCAACCGGGACAGGGGTACGAGCAGTACTTC.

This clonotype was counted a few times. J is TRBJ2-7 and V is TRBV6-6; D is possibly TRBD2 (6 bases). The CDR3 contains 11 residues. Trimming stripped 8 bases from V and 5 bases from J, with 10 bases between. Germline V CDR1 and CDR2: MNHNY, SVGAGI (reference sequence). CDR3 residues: CASGGGNEQYF. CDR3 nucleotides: TGTGCCAGCGGGGGAGGAAACGAGCAGTACTTC.

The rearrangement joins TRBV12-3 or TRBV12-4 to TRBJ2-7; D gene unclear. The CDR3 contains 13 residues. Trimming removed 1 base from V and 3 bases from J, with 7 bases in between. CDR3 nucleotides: TGTGCCAGCAGTTTAGATTCAAACTACGAGCAGTACTTC. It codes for CASSLDSNYEQYF.

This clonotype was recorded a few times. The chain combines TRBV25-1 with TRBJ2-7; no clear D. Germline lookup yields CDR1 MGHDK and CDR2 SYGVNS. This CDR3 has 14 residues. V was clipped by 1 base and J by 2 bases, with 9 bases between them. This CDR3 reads CASSEFGGAYEQYF. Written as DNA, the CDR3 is TGTGCCAGCAGTGAATTCGGCGGAGCCTACGAGCAGTACTTC.

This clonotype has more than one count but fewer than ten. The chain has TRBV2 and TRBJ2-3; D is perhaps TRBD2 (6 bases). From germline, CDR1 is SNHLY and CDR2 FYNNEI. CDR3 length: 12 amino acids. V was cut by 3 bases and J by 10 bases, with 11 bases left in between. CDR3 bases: TGTGCCAGCAGTGAGGGACTCCTCGCGCAGTATTTT. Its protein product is CASSEGLLAQYF.

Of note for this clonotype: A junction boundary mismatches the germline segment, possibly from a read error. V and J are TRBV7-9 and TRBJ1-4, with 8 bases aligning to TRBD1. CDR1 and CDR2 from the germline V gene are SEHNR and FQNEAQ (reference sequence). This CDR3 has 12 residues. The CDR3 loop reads CASSLTGTGRQF. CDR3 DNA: TGTGCCAGCAGCTTAACCGGGACAGGCCGTCAATTT.

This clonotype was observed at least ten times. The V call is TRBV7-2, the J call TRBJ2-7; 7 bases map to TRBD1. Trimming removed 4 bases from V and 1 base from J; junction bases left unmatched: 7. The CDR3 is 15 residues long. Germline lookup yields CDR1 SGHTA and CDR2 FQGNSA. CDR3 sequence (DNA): TGTGCCAGCAGCTCCCTGGGGGACAGTTCCTACGAGCAGTACTTC. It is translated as CASSSLGDSSYEQYF. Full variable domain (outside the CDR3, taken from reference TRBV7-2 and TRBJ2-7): GAGVSQSPSNKVTEKGKDVELRCDPISGHTALYWYRQSLGQGLEFLIYFQGNSAPDKSGLPSDRFSAERTGGSVSTLTIQRTQQEDSAVYLCASSSLGDSSYEQYFGPGTRLTVT.

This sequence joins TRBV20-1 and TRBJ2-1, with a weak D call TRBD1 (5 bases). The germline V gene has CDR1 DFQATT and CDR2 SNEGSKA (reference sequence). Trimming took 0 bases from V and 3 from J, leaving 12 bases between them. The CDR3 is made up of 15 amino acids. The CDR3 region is CSARDPQGIYNEQFF. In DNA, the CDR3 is TGCAGTGCTAGAGATCCGCAGGGCATCTACAATGAGCAGTTCTTC.

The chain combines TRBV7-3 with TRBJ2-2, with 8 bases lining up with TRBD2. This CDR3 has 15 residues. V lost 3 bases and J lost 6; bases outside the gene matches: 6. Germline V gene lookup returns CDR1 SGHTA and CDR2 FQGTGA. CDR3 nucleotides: TGTGCCAGCAGCTTGTATAGCGGGGCCGCCGGGGAGCTGTTTTTT. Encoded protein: CASSLYSGAAGELFF.

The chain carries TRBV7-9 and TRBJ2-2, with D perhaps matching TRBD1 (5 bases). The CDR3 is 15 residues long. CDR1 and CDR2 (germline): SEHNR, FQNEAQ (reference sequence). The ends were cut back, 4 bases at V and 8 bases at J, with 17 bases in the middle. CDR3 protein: CASSSLGPMAGELFF. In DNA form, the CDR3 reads TGTGCCAGCAGCTCCCTGGGGCCAATGGCTGGGGAGCTGTTTTTT.

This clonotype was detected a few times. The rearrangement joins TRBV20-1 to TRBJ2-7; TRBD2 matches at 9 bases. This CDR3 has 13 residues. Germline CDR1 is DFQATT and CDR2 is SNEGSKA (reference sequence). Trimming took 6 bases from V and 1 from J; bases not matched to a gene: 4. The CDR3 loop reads CSAAGLASYEQYF. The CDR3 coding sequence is TGCAGTGCCGCTGGACTAGCGTCCTACGAGCAGTACTTC.